Below are 30 T cell receptor beta chains sequenced from a single sample in a study of CD8 T cells in Susac syndrome. RNA in amounts of roughly 0.5 to 1 ug was reverse transcribed with random hexamers. TCRdb analysed the immunoSEQ multiplex PCR reads with MiXCR anew, one entry per CDR3 protein. The sample includes roughly 88,000 distinct CDR3 sequences, around 96% of them seen just once. The specimen sequenced was CD8+ T cells from PBMCs. The receptor source for this set is a human donor with Susac syndrome.

J is TRBJ2-3 and V is TRBV29-1; possibly TRBD1 or TRBD2 for D (5 bases each). From germline, CDR1 is SQVTM and CDR2 ANQGSEA. CDR3 length: 13 amino acids. V shed 6 bases and J shed 2 bases, with 12 bases lying between them. CDR3 sequence: CSVGWGYTDTQYF. In nucleotides, the CDR3 is TGCAGCGTGGGTTGGGGGTACACAGATACGCAGTATTTT.

This sequence joins TRBV7-8 and TRBJ1-1, with D possibly matching TRBD1 (5 bases). This CDR3 spans 16 amino acids. V was pared by 5 bases and J by 0 bases, with 16 bases between. Germline loops: CDR1 SGHVS, CDR2 FQNEAQ. CDR3 loop: CASSPTTEMMNTEAFF. The CDR3 DNA reads as TGTGCCAGCAGCCCAACGACAGAGATGATGAACACTGAAGCTTTCTTT.

This clonotype was found once. V is TRBV28 and J is TRBJ2-7; D may be TRBD1 or TRBD2 (5 bases each). Trimming cost V 4 bases and J 4 bases, with 17 bases left between them. Per germline, CDR1 MDHEN and CDR2 SYDVKM. This CDR3 contains 15 residues. The DNA of the CDR3 is TGTGCCAGCAGTTCCCCGAGCATGGGGGAATACGAGCAGTACTTC. It specifies CASSSPSMGEYEQYF.

The CDR3 coding sequence is TGTGCCAGCAGCTTCTGGGACAGGGGGTCCTGGGAGACCCAGTACTTC. It is translated as CASSFWDRGSWETQYF. The chain couples TRBV5-6 to TRBJ2-5; TRBD1 matches at 11 bases. Per the germline V gene, CDR1 is SGHDT and CDR2 is YYEEEE. This CDR3 comprises 16 residues. V shed 2 bases and J 5 bases; nucleotides not matched to a gene: 8.

The chain uses TRBV2 and TRBJ1-5; a possible D gene is TRBD1 (5 bases). Germline V lookup: CDR1 SNHLY, CDR2 FYNNEI. The CDR3 is made up of 12 amino acids. V was shortened by 8 bases and J by 4 bases, with 9 bases between the two germline ends. Written as DNA, the CDR3 is TGTGCCAGCGGCTGGACAAATCAGCCCCAGCATTTT. It yields the protein CASGWTNQPQHF.

The chain couples TRBV5-1 to TRBJ2-5, with 9 nucleotides matching TRBD1. The CDR3 extends over 16 amino acids. Germline V gene sequence: CDR1 SGHRS, CDR2 YFSETQ. The V segment lost 2 bases and the J segment 3 bases; nucleotides outside the gene matches: 8. The CDR3 spells CASSFIGTGYEETQYF. CDR3 in DNA: TGCGCCAGCAGCTTTATCGGGACAGGGTATGAAGAGACCCAGTACTTC. Drawing the rest from reference TRBV5-1 and TRBJ2-5, the complete variable domain is KAGVTQTPRYLIKTRGQQVTLSCSPISGHRSVSWYQQTPGQGLQFLFEYFSETQRNKGNFPGRFSGRQFSNSRSEMNVSTLELGDSALYLCASSFIGTGYEETQYFGPGTRLLVL.

CDR3 loop: CASSSIDSNQPQHF. The CDR3 nucleotides read TGTGCCAGCAGCTCAATTGACAGCAATCAGCCCCAGCATTTT. The J gene is TRBJ1-5, the V gene TRBV12-3 or TRBV12-4, with unresolved D. V lost 6 bases and J lost 1, with 10 bases in between. The CDR3 sequence is 14 residues long.

This clonotype was observed a single time. This rearrangement joins TRBV7-8 to TRBJ2-3; the match to TRBD2 covers 9 bases. CDR1 and CDR2 (germline): SGHVS, FQNEAQ. This CDR3 has 16 residues. The J segment lost 2 bases and the V segment lost 3 bases, leaving 6 bases of the junction unmatched. The CDR3 spells CASSFRGRGATDTQYF. In nucleotides, the CDR3 is TGTGCCAGCAGCTTTCGCGGGAGGGGAGCCACAGATACGCAGTATTTT.

V is TRBV5-6 and J is TRBJ2-5, with a possible D match to TRBD2 (6 bases). The germline V gene has CDR1 SGHDT and CDR2 YYEEEE. Trimming removed 4 bases from V and 4 bases from J, with 14 bases in between. The CDR3 is 14 residues long. The CDR3 sequence is CASSLASGAETQYF. The CDR3, as DNA: TGTGCCAGCAGCCTAGCGAGCGGTGCAGAGACCCAGTACTTC.

The chain couples TRBV27 to TRBJ1-1; D gene uncertain. V gave up 8 bases and J gave up 1 base, with 20 bases separating them. Germline loops: CDR1 MNHEY, CDR2 SMNVEV (reference sequence). The CDR3 spans 16 residues. CDR3 sequence: CASYDIGGVSNTEAFF. The DNA of the CDR3 is TGTGCCAGCTACGACATCGGTGGGGTATCGAACACTGAAGCTTTCTTT.

The table lists this clonotype with a count of one. V and J are TRBV5-1 and TRBJ2-3, with 11 bases lining up with TRBD2. The germline gives CDR1 SGHRS, CDR2 YFSETQ. There are 16 residues in the CDR3. V shed 2 bases and J 0 bases; nucleotides not matched to a gene: 2. For the CDR3, the DNA is TGCGCCAGCAGCTTTCGGACTAGCGGGAGCACAGATACGCAGTATTTT. It specifies CASSFRTSGSTDTQYF.

V gene TRBV5-1 combines with J gene TRBJ2-1; 8 bases fit TRBD1. The CDR3 sequence is 13 residues long. V lost 4 bases and J lost 9; bases outside the gene matches: 6. Germline loops: CDR1 SGHRS, CDR2 YFSETQ. The CDR3 loop is CASSKTGDGEQFF. CDR3 in DNA: TGCGCCAGCAGCAAGACAGGGGACGGTGAGCAGTTCTTC.

In the case of this clonotype: One end of the junction does not line up with germline, which may come from a read error. This rearrangement joins TRBV11-3 to TRBJ1-1; D unresolved. The CDR3 totals 13 residues. Germline CDR1 is SGHNT and CDR2 is YENEEA. This CDR3 is CASRLGHGEPAFF. In nucleotides, the CDR3 is TGTGCCAGCAGATTAGGGCATGGGGAGCCAGCTTTCTTT.

The chain uses TRBV24-1 and TRBJ2-3, with D perhaps matching TRBD2 (6 bases). CDR3 length equals 17 residues. The V and J ends lost 0 bases and 2 bases respectively, with 14 bases between them. The germline CDR1 and CDR2 sequences are KGHDR and SFDVKD. The CDR3 is CATSDLRVGGFTDTQYF. CDR3 coding DNA: TGTGCCACCAGTGATTTGCGTGTCGGGGGATTCACAGATACGCAGTATTTT.

This chain links TRBV9 with TRBJ2-3; D unclear. The CDR3 runs to 12 residues. The V gene's germline CDR1 is SGDLS and CDR2 YYNGEE. V lost 0 bases, J lost 5 bases, and 4 bases lay in between. Here the CDR3 DNA reads TGTGCCAGCAGCGTAGTCCGAGATACGCAGTATTTT. This translates into CASSVVRDTQYF.

The rearrangement links TRBV29-1 to TRBJ2-7; a possible D gene is TRBD2 (7 bases). Germline V gives CDR1 SQVTM, CDR2 ANQGSEA. The V end lost 1 base, the J end lost 2 bases, and 9 bases lay between the germline ends. CDR3 length equals 13 residues. The CDR3 DNA sequence: TGCAGCGTTGAAGGCGGGGGCCCCTACGAGCAGTACTTC. Encoded protein: CSVEGGGPYEQYF.

The gene calls are TRBV20-1 and TRBJ2-1; D is possibly TRBD2 (6 bases). The V end lost 3 bases, the J end lost 10 bases, and 13 bases lay between the germline ends. Germline assignment: CDR1 DFQATT and CDR2 SNEGSKA (reference sequence). CDR3 length equals 12 residues. The CDR3 DNA reads TGCAGTGCTAGTTCTGCGGACTACGAGCAGTTCTTC. This codes for CSASSADYEQFF.

The chain is built from TRBV27 and TRBJ2-6; D ambiguous. The CDR3 is 14 amino acids. Trimming removed 2 bases at V and 1 base at J, with 3 bases between. Germline V CDR1 and CDR2: MNHEY, SMNVEV (reference sequence). The CDR3 spells CASSLVSGANVLTF. In DNA form, the CDR3 reads TGTGCCAGCAGTTTAGTGTCTGGGGCCAACGTCCTGACTTTC.

This clonotype was picked up one time. The chain is built from TRBV3-1 and TRBJ1-1; no clear D. Trimming took off 4 bases at V and 3 bases at J, with 9 bases between the two ends. This CDR3 is built from 13 residues. Per germline, CDR1 LGHDT and CDR2 YNNKEL (reference sequence). CDR3 loop: CASSRWVDTEAFF. CDR3 coding DNA: TGTGCCAGCAGCCGCTGGGTTGACACTGAAGCTTTCTTT.

CDR3 DNA sequence: TGTGCCAGCAGCTACTTGGGTGGTGGAGATACGCAGTATTTT. Its protein product is CASSYLGGGDTQYF. The chain has TRBV7-3 and TRBJ2-3; no definite D call. With 4 bases removed from V and 5 bases from J, the gap between germline ends came to 13 bases. The CDR3 consists of 14 residues. Germline V gene lookup returns CDR1 SGHTA and CDR2 FQGTGA.

The chain combines TRBV4-3 with TRBJ2-3; D uncertain. The V and J ends lost 0 bases and 4 bases respectively, with 8 bases between them. Germline V CDR1 and CDR2: LGHNA, YSLEER. The CDR3 covers 14 residues. The CDR3 DNA sequence: TGCGCCAGCAGCCAAGACCCCACGGCAGATACGCAGTATTTT. Translating gives CASSQDPTADTQYF.

The chain uses TRBV9 and TRBJ2-1; D perhaps matches TRBD2 (6 bases). CDR1 SGDLS and CDR2 YYNGEE come from the germline V gene. The length of the CDR3 is 13 residues. V lost 3 bases, J lost 7 bases, and 11 bases lay in between. DNA for the CDR3: TGTGCCAGCAGCGGGAGGGCGGGGAATGAGCAGTTCTTC. Residues: CASSGRAGNEQFF.

This sequence joins TRBV7-3 and TRBJ1-5, with 11 bases fitting TRBD1. V lost 4 bases to trimming and J lost 6 bases; unmatched junction nucleotides: 5. The V gene's germline CDR1 is SGHTA and CDR2 FQGTGA. This CDR3 spans 15 amino acids. CDR3 region: CASSSLGTGGQPQHF. CDR3 bases: TGTGCCAGCAGCTCTCTGGGGACAGGGGGTCAGCCCCAGCATTTT.

The V gene is TRBV4-1, the J gene TRBJ2-5; D may match TRBD1 or TRBD2 (7 bases each). The V and J ends lost 7 bases and 5 bases respectively, with 17 bases between them. CDR1 MGHRA and CDR2 YSYEKL come from the germline V gene. The CDR3 is 14 residues long. The DNA of the CDR3 is TGCGCCAGCACATCCTGGGAGGGGGCTGAGACCCAGTACTTC. Translated: CASTSWEGAETQYF.

This clonotype was seen only a few times. This chain links TRBV6-5 with TRBJ1-5; D not resolved. The germline CDR1 and CDR2 sequences are MNHEY and SVGAGI. The CDR3 is 16 residues long. The ends were cut back, 4 bases at V and 0 bases at J, with 13 bases in the middle. This CDR3 is CASSSQTVYSNQPQHF. The CDR3 nucleotides read TGTGCCAGCAGTTCCCAGACGGTCTATAGCAATCAGCCCCAGCATTTT.

This clonotype was picked up one time. The chain has TRBV6-5 and TRBJ2-1; the match to TRBD1 covers 9 bases. The CDR3 runs to 17 residues. Germline V lookup: CDR1 MNHEY, CDR2 SVGAGI. Germline trimming cut 3 bases from V and 8 bases from J; bases unmatched to any gene: 14. The DNA of the CDR3 is TGTGCCAGCAGTTATCCTTCGGCGGGACAGGGATTTGATGAGCAGTTCTTC. Amino acid sequence: CASSYPSAGQGFDEQFF.

The chain uses TRBV28 and TRBJ2-7; D is perhaps TRBD1 (5 bases). The CDR3 length is 14 residues. The germline gives CDR1 MDHEN, CDR2 SYDVKM. Trimming shortened V by 2 bases and J by 0 bases, and 8 bases separated the two germline ends. CDR3 DNA: TGTGCCAGCAGTTTAGCAGGGAACTCCTACGAGCAGTACTTC. It codes for CASSLAGNSYEQYF.

This chain connects TRBV20-1 to TRBJ2-7, with 7 bases that match TRBD2. The trim removed 5 bases at V and 1 base at J, leaving 11 bases unmatched. Germline V gene lookup returns CDR1 DFQATT and CDR2 SNEGSKA (reference sequence). There are 15 residues in the CDR3. CDR3: CSASRLASRSYEQYF. In DNA, the CDR3 is TGCAGTGCTTCCCGACTAGCAAGTCGGTCCTACGAGCAGTACTTC.

The gene calls are TRBV5-1 and TRBJ1-6; a weak D match, TRBD1 (6 bases). Trimming pared 4 bases from V and 12 bases from J, leaving 14 bases between. Germline V gene sequence: CDR1 SGHRS, CDR2 YFSETQ. The CDR3 has 13 amino acids. CDR3 nucleotides: TGCGCCAGCAGCCCAGACAGGCTACGACCCCTCCACTTT. It translates to CASSPDRLRPLHF.

V and J are TRBV6-2 or TRBV6-3 and TRBJ2-2; D uncertain. The length of the CDR3 is 15 residues. CDR1 is MNHEY, CDR2 SVGEGT, per germline. Trimming cost V 7 bases and J 1 base, with 13 bases left between them. The CDR3 region has the DNA TGTGCCAGCACTCAACCCCCGGGGAACACCGGGGAGCTGTTTTTT. It yields the protein CASTQPPGNTGELFF.